This TCR beta chain is drawn from a study of Tregs in tolerant kidney transplant recipients (dated by TCRdb to between 2018 and 2020). About the investigation overall: The study used TCRbeta sequencing to identify donor-specific regulatory T cells before combined kidney and bone marrow transplantation, then tracked those cells after transplant. Several methods of expanding Tregs specific for an allogeneic donor were compared by TCRbeta repertoire sequencing in a few healthy controls.

For TCRbeta CDR3 sequencing, genomic DNA was extracted from sorted cells using the QIAGEN DNeasy Blood and Tissue Kit. High-throughput TCRbeta CDR3 sequencing was carried out commercially through immunoSEQ, with PCR amplification with bias correction and internal controls included. On the study's bioinformatics: Unique productive TCRbeta sequences were defined by CDR3 nucleotide sequence where primers matched, and otherwise by CDR3 amino acid sequence together with Vbeta and Jbeta genes. As a correction for sorting error, sequences shared between sorted populations at a frequency ratio of 2:1 or less were discarded, and the remaining shared sequences were assigned to the higher population. Donor-reactive sequences were defined as at least 5-fold expanded in CFSE-low cells versus unstimulated cells, with frequency of at least 0.01% in CFSE-low cells. Repertoire divergence was quantified by Jensen-Shannon divergence using the top 100 TCRbeta sequences ranked by frequency. For samples with multiple sequencing runs, sorting error was corrected in each run separately before the runs were combined. TCRdb took over this immuneACCESS table, retaining in-frame rearrangements with V and J assigned. Such tables are incomplete; in checked studies, under half of the missing clones stem from an unresolved V gene, and the remainder is unexplained. V and J calls and clone size come straight from that table; D and trimming were deduced from the DNA. Present in this sample are hundreds of thousands of clones, 80% to 85% of which were seen just once. The leading ten clones occupy under 0.65% of the sample.

The cysteine opens and the phenylalanine closes a CDR3 of 13 amino acids. Solely the CDR3 DNA is kept, with 39 bases framed from the first base. The germline ends are 8 bases apart after V is trimmed by 0 bases and J by 8 bases. Looking up the germline V gene (reference sequence) yields CDR1 SGHKS and CDR2 YYEKEE. Unstimulated Tregs (CD4+CD25+CD127-), CD4+ non-Tregs (CD4+CD25-), CD4 and CD8 cells were FACS-sorted from thawed PBMCs. Blood from healthy controls was obtained either as purchased buffy coats or from healthy volunteers. Healthy control blood was processed by Ficoll density gradient to PBMCs and cryopreserved; patient PBMCs were collected before and after transplant. Results the study describes overall, beyond this receptor: Because only a small number of patients were included, the study had limitations, and the results will need to be validated in larger populations as well as under other immunosuppression protocols. Expanding Tregs with activated donor B cells appeared to identify the most biologically relevant and donor-specific TCRbeta repertoire. Biological reproducibility was not directly assessed, although technical replication error appeared to be minimal.

A remark on this clone: Its antigen remains undetermined. No base qualities exist here, and no much larger clone lies one base off it.

This receptor was obtained from a human donor in good health. The chain is made from TRBV5-5 and TRBJ1-4; the D segment cannot be called with confidence. Specimen: CD4+ T cells from blood. The CDR3 is CASSLVNREKLFF. The base sequence is TGTGCCAGCAGCTTGGTAAATAGGGAAAAACTGTTTTTT.